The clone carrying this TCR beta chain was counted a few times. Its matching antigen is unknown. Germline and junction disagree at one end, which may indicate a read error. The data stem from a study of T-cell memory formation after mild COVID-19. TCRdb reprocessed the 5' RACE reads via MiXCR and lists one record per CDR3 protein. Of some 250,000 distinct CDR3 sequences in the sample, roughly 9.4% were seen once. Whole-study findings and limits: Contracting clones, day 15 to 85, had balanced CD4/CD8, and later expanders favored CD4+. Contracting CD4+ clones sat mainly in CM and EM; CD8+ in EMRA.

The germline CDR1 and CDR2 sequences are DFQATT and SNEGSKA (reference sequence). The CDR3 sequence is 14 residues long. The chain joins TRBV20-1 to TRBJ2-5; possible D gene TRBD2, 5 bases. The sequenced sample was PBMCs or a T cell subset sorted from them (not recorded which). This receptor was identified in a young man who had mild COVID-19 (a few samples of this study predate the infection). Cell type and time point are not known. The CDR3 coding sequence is TGCAGCGCTAGTCCAATCGGACGGGGAGAGACCCAGTACTTC. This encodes CSASPIGRGETQYF.